The source of this TCR beta chain is a study of vaccination and CD4 T cells after COVID-19. On the study more broadly: Typically, post-vaccine samples were obtained a median approximately 75 days after dose two, within a range of 14 to 241. Overlapping peptides covering the spike proteins of SARS-CoV-2, HCoV-NL63, HCoV-OC43 and HCoV-229E were added to stimulate cells. Cultures designated as controls were supplied with a CEFX pool, an HIV-1 Nef pool, or no peptide.

Per the germline V gene, CDR1 is SGHTA and CDR2 is FQGNSA. The V end lost 0 bases, the J end lost 4 bases, and 9 bases lay between the germline ends. This CDR3 is 14 amino acids long. Researchers used the Oncomine TCR Beta short-read assay to sequence DNA from cultured CD4+ T cells. Investigators obtained genomic DNA by extraction from cultured CD4+ T cells. TCRdb fed the PCR reads into MiXCR, producing one record per CDR3 protein. This table holds some 8,000 distinct CDR3 sequences, around a third found once. This clonotype was counted a few times. Its antigen remains unknown. Treatment described: approximately 9-day PBMC culture with coronavirus spike peptide pools or control peptides (ViraFEST assay). From the unexposed donor, CD4+ T cells were collected ahead of the COVID-19 pandemic (2011-2018).

The TCR originated in a human donor in good health. The chain is built from TRBV7-2 and TRBJ2-5, with no clear D. Sequenced input: CD4+ T cells from blood, cultured in vitro. The CDR3 sequence is CASSLARARETQYF. CDR3 coding DNA: TGTGCCAGCAGCTTAGCGAGAGCTAGAGAGACCCAGTACTTC.